Detailed here is one T cell receptor beta chain. Per the study methods: Cell counts per sample came from amplifying reference gene primers. This table comes from immunoSEQ multiplex PCR, and its TCRdb copy is limited to in-frame clones, with some not included. That table furnishes V, J and clone size, whereas the DNA furnished D and trimming. The sample carries 100,000 to 120,000 clones, 80% to 85% recorded once. The data were taken from a study of blood T cell repertoires in COVID-19. Overall study context: Italy, Spain and the United States were the sources of the convalescent and acute COVID-19 samples. Sample material is recorded as cDNA or gDNA derived from T cells, B-cell-depleted T cells, or PBMCs.

The V gene's germline CDR1 is LGHDT and CDR2 YNNKEL (reference sequence). Trimming cost V 4 bases and J 0 bases; bases outside gene matches: 9. The CDR3 covers 16 residues. The material sequenced was peripheral blood. The sequence derives from an elderly man with acute or convalescent COVID-19. The V and J genes are TRBV3-1 (or the pseudogene TRBV3-2) and TRBJ2-7; 7 bases align to TRBD2. The CDR3 protein is CASSRDYLLSSYEQYF. The CDR3 nucleotides are TGTGCCAGCAGCCGGGACTACCTCTTAAGCTCCTACGAGCAGTACTTC.